This T cell receptor (beta chain) was profiled in a study of blood T cell repertoires in COVID-19. Study summary: COVID-19 samples collected from the United States, Italy and Spain covered acute and convalescent phases.

This CDR3 region has 14 residues. Germline V gives CDR1 MDHEN, CDR2 SYDVKM. Trimming removed 3 bases from V and 0 bases from J, with 6 bases in between. It was during active infection that Seattle patients were enrolled and then longitudinally followed. Only in-frame clones appear in the TCRdb table, and some are missing; sequencing was by immunoSEQ multiplex PCR. This table holds under 60,000 clones, roughly 83% found once. The chain combines TRBV28 with TRBJ2-4; D is undetermined. The specimen sequenced was peripheral blood. This receptor was obtained from a man aged 25 to 40 with COVID-19, enrolled during active disease. Written as DNA, the CDR3 is TGTGCCAGCAGTTTCCTCTTAGCCAAAAACATTCAGTACTTC. Translated, it gives CASSFLLAKNIQYF.